These T cell receptor beta chains were read from a single sample in a study of cytomegalovirus exposure and HLA in healthy donors. Using immunoSEQ multiplex PCR, the repertoire was profiled, and TCRdb retains in-frame clones only, with some absent. The sample table includes approximately 80,000 clones. Sequencing was performed on PBMCs. The origin of the receptors is a young man in good health and CMV-seropositive. CDR3s include the opening cysteine and the closing phenylalanine or tryptophan. The order of the fields is V gene, CDR3 protein.

V: TRBV29-1; CDR3: CSGGEGENYGYTF
V: TRBV6-6; CDR3: CASSYEASGSYEQYF
V: TRBV15; CDR3: CATSMSRGYQPQHF
V: TRBV20-1; CDR3: CSGTEQETQYF
V: TRBV25-1; CDR3: CASSEPNPGQGRNYGYTF
V: TRBV28; CDR3: CASSLGDRVSEEQYF
V: TRBV6-1; CDR3: CASREAYGYNEKLFF
V: TRBV28; CDR3: CASSTGGSSYNEQFF
V: TRBV29-1; CDR3: CTTGGGLVDEQFF
V: TRBV11-2; CDR3: CASSLQPATNEKLFF
V: TRBV30; CDR3: CAWTGSGNTIYF
V: TRBV9; CDR3: CASSLAVGADTQYF
V: TRBV7-8; CDR3: CASSFPNAYEQYF
V: TRBV4-1; CDR3: CASCDPGQGVHEQYF
V: TRBV2; CDR3: CASSELGANTEAFF
V: TRBV18; CDR3: CASSPWTGGLGANVLTF
V: TRBV25-1; CDR3: CASMGYSRGGEQFF
V: TRBV6-1; CDR3: CASRTGGFSGNTIYF
V: TRBV6-5; CDR3: CASRPQEISSYEQYF
V: TRBV29-1; CDR3: CSVRRQGSYEQYF